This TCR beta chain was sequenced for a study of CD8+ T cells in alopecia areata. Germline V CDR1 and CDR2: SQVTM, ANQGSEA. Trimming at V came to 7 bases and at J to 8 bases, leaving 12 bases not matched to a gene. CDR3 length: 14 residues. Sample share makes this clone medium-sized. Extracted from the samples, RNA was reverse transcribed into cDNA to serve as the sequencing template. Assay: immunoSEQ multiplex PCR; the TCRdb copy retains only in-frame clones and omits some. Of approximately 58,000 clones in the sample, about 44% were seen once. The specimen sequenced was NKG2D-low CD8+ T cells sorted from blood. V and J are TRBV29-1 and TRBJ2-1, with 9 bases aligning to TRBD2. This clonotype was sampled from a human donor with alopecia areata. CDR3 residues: CSETSRTSDYEQFF. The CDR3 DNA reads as TGCAGCGAGACATCTCGGACTAGCGACTATGAGCAGTTCTTC.